This TCR beta chain was captured in a study of T cell repertoires in cytomegalovirus infection. Study at large: From public TCR beta signatures came an indication of both CMV infection and matching HLA type.

Germline CDR1 and CDR2: ENHRY and SYGVKD. Trimming pared 6 bases from V and 5 bases from J, leaving 11 bases between. This CDR3 region has 12 residues. TCRdb processed the reads anew with MiXCR; each CDR3 protein has one entry. Of almost 550,000 distinct CDR3 sequences in the sample, 16% were seen once. This clonotype has a handful of counts. Its antigen is not known. General study points: Clonotype analysis showed dominance of the ex vivo response by HLA-C-restricted CMV-specific TCR beta clonotypes. Cumulative public TCR beta family frequency identified carriers of CMV plus the relevant HLA.

This chain connects TRBV10-3 to TRBJ2-7; the D gene is possibly TRBD1 (5 bases). This receptor was obtained from a human donor in good health (CMV status not recorded). Some clones in this sample may be carry-over from other donors' samples. The sequenced material came from CD8+ T cells from PBMCs. The CDR3 DNA follows: TGTGCCATCAGGGGTGTGGACAACGAGCAGTACTTC. Its translation is CAIRGVDNEQYF.